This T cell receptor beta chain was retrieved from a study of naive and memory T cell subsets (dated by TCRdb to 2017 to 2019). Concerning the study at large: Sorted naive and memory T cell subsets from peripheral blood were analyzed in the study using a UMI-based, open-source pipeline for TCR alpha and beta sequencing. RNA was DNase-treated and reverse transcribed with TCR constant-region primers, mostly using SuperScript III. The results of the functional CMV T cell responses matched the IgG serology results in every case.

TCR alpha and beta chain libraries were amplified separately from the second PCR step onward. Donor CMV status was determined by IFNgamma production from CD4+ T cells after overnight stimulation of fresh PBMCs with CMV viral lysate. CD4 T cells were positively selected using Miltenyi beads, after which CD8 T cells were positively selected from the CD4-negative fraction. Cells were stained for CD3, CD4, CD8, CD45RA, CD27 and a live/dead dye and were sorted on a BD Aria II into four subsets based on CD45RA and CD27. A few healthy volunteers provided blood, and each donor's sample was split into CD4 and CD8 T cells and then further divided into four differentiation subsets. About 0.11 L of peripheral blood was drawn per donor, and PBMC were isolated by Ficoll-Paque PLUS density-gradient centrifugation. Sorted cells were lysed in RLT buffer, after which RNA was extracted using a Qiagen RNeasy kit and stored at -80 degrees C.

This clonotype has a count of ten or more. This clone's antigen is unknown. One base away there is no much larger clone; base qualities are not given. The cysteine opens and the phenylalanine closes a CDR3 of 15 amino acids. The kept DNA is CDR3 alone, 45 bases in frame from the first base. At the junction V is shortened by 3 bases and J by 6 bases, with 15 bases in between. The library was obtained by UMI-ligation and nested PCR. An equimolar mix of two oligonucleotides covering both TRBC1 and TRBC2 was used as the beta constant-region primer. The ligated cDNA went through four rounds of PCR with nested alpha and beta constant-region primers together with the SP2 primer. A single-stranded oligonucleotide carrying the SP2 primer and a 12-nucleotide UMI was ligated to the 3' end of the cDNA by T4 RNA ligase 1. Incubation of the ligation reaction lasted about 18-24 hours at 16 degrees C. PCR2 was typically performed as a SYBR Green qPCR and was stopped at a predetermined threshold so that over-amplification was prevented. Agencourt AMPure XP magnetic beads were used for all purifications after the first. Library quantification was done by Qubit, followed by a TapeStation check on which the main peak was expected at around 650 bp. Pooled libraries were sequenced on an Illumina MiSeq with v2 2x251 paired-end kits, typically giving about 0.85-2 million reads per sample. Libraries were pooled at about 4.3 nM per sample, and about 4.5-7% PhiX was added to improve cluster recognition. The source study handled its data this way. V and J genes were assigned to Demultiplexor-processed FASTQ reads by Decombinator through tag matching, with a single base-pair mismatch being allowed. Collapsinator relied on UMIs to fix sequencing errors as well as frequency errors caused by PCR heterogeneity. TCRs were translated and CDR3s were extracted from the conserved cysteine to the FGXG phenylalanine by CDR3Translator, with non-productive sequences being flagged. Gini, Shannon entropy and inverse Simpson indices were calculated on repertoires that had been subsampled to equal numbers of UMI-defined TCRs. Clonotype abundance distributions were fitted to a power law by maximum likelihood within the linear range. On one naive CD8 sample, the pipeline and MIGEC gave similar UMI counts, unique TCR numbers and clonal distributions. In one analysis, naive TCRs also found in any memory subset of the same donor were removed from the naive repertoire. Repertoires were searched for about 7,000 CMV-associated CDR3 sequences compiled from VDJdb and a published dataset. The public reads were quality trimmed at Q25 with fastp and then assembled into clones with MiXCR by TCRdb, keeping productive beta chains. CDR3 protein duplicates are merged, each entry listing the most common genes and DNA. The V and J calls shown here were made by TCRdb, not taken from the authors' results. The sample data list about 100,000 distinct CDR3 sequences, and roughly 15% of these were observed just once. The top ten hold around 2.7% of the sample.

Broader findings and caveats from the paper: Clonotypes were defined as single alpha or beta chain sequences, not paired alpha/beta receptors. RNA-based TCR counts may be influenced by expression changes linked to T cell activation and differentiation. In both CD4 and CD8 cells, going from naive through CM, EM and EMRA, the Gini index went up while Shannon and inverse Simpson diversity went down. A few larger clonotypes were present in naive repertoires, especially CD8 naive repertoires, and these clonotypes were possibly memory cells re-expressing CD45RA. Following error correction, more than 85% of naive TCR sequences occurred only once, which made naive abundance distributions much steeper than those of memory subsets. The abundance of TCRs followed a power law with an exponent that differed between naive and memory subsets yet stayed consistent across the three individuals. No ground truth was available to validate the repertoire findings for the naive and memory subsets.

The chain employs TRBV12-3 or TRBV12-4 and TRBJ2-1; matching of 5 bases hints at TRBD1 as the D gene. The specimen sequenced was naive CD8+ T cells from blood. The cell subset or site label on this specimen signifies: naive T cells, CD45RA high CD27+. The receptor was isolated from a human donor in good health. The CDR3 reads CASSFVGRSPNEQFF. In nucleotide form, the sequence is TGTGCCAGCAGTTTTGTGGGGCGCTCGCCCAATGAGCAGTTCTTC.